Listed below are T cell receptor beta chains from one sample, sequenced in a study of T cells in Graves' hyperthyroidism and ophthalmopathy. TCRdb passed the multiplex PCR reads through MiXCR, listing each CDR3 protein once. The profile shows about 350,000 distinct CDR3 sequences, 15% to 20% of them singletons. Sequencing was done on a sample of blood. The origin of the receptors is a woman between 18 and 29 years old with Graves' hyperthyroidism. Both conserved end residues are part of each CDR3. The D gene is left open where the match is weak. A row's size may be missing; if present it is once, few, many or a size class.

J | V | size | D | CDR3 | DNA
TRBJ1-3 | TRBV28 | many | NA | CASSLHPAFGNTIYF | TGTGCCAGCAGTTTACACCCCGCCTTTGGGAACACCATATATTTT
TRBJ1-1 | TRBV12-3/TRBV12-4 | NA | TRBD1 | CASRRRQGMGNTEAFF | TGTGCCAGCAGACGTAGACAGGGAATGGGGAACACTGAAGCTTTCTTT
TRBJ2-7 | TRBV18 | NA | TRBD1 | CASSSRGTGVYEQYF | TGTGCCAGCTCATCCCGGGGGACAGGGGTCTACGAGCAGTACTTC
TRBJ1-1 | TRBV6-5 | few | NA | CASSYYSPGQNTEAFF | TGTGCCAGCAGTTACTATAGCCCTGGACAAAACACTGAAGCTTTCTTT
TRBJ2-7 | TRBV28 | few | NA | CASSFRARGGAYEQYF | TGTGCCAGCAGTTTTAGGGCCAGGGGGGGGGCCTACGAGCAGTACTTC
TRBJ1-5 | TRBV6-1 | many | TRBD1 | CASSEAIPGQGSGGNQPQHF | TGTGCCAGCAGTGAAGCGATTCCGGGACAGGGCTCAGGCGGCAATCAGCCCCAGCATTTT
TRBJ1-5 | TRBV27 | many | TRBD1 | CASSLTGTGQPQHF | TGTGCCAGCAGTTTAACGGGGACAGGGCAGCCCCAGCATTTT
TRBJ1-1 | TRBV6-5 | many | TRBD1 | CASSFDRANTEAFF | TGTGCCAGCAGTTTCGACAGGGCCAACACTGAAGCTTTCTTT
TRBJ2-7 | TRBV20-1 | NA | NA | CSAPKGHIGTYEQYF | TGCAGTGCTCCCAAGGGGCACATTGGGACCTACGAGCAGTACTTC
TRBJ2-6 | TRBV15 | many | NA | CATSRDRGSGANVLTF | TGTGCCACCAGCAGAGATCGAGGCTCCGGGGCCAACGTCCTGACTTTC
TRBJ1-1 | TRBV5-1 | many | NA | CASRPGAGDTEAFF | TGCGCCAGCAGGCCAGGGGCAGGAGACACTGAAGCTTTCTTT
TRBJ2-2 | TRBV28 | few | NA | CASSFTVGRLNTGELFF | TGTGCCAGCAGTTTTACGGTAGGACGGCTGAACACCGGGGAGCTGTTTTTT
TRBJ2-7 | TRBV6-2/TRBV6-3 | many | TRBD1 | CASSSGTGADEQYF | TGTGCCAGCAGTTCCGGGACAGGGGCAGACGAGCAGTACTTC
TRBJ2-5 | TRBV20-1 | many | NA | CSARVGREETQYF | TGCAGTGCTAGAGTGGGGCGGGAAGAGACCCAGTACTTC
TRBJ2-5 | TRBV6-1 | few | TRBD2 | CASRRPLAGGSETQYF | TGTGCCAGCAGGAGACCCTTAGCGGGGGGCTCGGAGACCCAGTACTTC
TRBJ1-1 | TRBV6-5 | NA | NA | CASSSPRTVGTEAFF | TGTGCCAGCAGTTCCCCCCGGACAGTCGGCACTGAAGCTTTCTTT
TRBJ2-5 | TRBV11-2 | many | NA | CASSHRTAPRETQYF | TGTGCCAGCAGCCACCGGACCGCACCCCGAGAGACCCAGTACTTC
TRBJ2-7 | TRBV7-8 | NA | TRBD1 | CASSLALPGGYNEQYF | TGTGCCAGCAGCTTAGCGCTCCCAGGGGGCTACAACGAGCAGTACTTC
TRBJ1-1 | TRBV28 | many | NA | CASILRGQRTFF | TGTGCCAGCATCCTTCGAGGACAGCGGACTTTCTTT
TRBJ1-1 | TRBV2 | many | NA | CASRVHRQNTEAFF | TGTGCCAGCAGAGTACACCGCCAGAACACTGAAGCTTTCTTT